Shown below are 26 T cell receptor beta chains from a single sample sequenced in a study of cytomegalovirus exposure and HLA in healthy donors. The PCR employed 60 Vbeta primers together with 13 Jbeta primers. This table comes from immunoSEQ multiplex PCR, and its TCRdb copy is limited to in-frame clones, with some not included. The sample records about 80,000 clones, less than 80% being singletons. Material: PBMCs. These receptors originate from a middle-aged woman in good health and CMV-seronegative.

The chain is built from TRBV7-9 and TRBJ2-2; the match to TRBD2 covers 10 bases. In germline, CDR1 is SEHNR, CDR2 FQNEAQ (reference sequence). The CDR3 is 18 residues long. V lost 1 base, J lost 0 bases, and 5 bases stayed unmatched. For the CDR3, the DNA is TGTGCCAGCAGCTTAGGAGCTAGCGGGGGCCCGAACACCGGGGAGCTGTTTTTT. Translating it yields CASSLGASGGPNTGELFF. The full variable domain, with the rest looked up from reference TRBV7-9 and TRBJ2-2, is DTGVSQNPRHKITKRGQNVTFRCDPISEHNRLYWYRQTLGQGPEFLTYFQNEAQLEKSRLLSDRFSAERPKGSFSTLEIQRTEQGDSAMYLCASSLGASGGPNTGELFFGEGSRLTVL.

This clone turned up a few times. This rearrangement joins TRBV5-4 to TRBJ1-6; 8 bases fit TRBD1. Germline trimming cut 4 bases from V and 0 bases from J; bases unmatched to any gene: 6. From germline, CDR1 is SGHNT and CDR2 YYREEE (reference sequence). CDR3 length: 17 residues. CDR3 nucleotides: TGTGCCAGCAGCCCTACAGGACAGGGCTCCTATAATTCACCCCTCCACTTT. The encoded protein is CASSPTGQGSYNSPLHF.

The J gene is TRBJ1-5, the V gene TRBV27; D gene ambiguous. There are 13 residues in the CDR3. The V end was cut by 8 bases, the J end by 4 bases, with 12 bases between. Germline V gene lookup returns CDR1 MNHEY and CDR2 SMNVEV (reference sequence). This CDR3 reads CASRREPNQPQHF. DNA of the CDR3: TGTGCCAGCCGTCGAGAACCTAATCAGCCCCAGCATTTT.

This chain uses TRBV6-1 with TRBJ2-4; 11 bases agree with TRBD2. The ends lost 6 bases at V and 3 bases at J; junction bases unmatched: 4. Looked up from germline, CDR1 is MNHNS and CDR2 is SASEGT. CDR3 size: 15 residues. CDR3 nucleotide sequence: TGTGCCAGCAGGACTAGCGGGAAGGACAAAAACATTCAGTACTTC. Translation: CASRTSGKDKNIQYF.

The chain links TRBV11-2 to TRBJ1-1; D is unresolved. There are 16 residues in the CDR3. Germline-derived CDR1 and CDR2 are SGHAT and FQNNGV. The V and J ends lost 1 base and 5 bases respectively, with 17 bases between them. The CDR3 here is CASSLVGPGLGTEAFF. The CDR3 DNA reads TGTGCCAGCAGCTTAGTTGGTCCAGGACTTGGGACTGAAGCTTTCTTT. The variable domain in full, completed from reference TRBV11-2 and TRBJ1-1, reads EAGVAQSPRYKIIEKRQSVAFWCNPISGHATLYWYQQILGQGPKLLIQFQNNGVVDDSQLPKDRFSAERLKGVDSTLKIQPAKLEDSAVYLCASSLVGPGLGTEAFFGQGTRLTVV.

This chain joins TRBV10-1 and TRBJ2-5, with D unclear. TRBJ2-7 explains the end of the DNA better; the J call may be wrong. Germline CDR1 WNHNN, CDR2 SYGVQD (reference sequence). The CDR3 spans 13 residues. As DNA, the CDR3 is TGCGCCAGCAGTGATTATAACTCCTACGAGCAGTACTTC. Protein product: CASSDYNSYEQYF.

V usage is TRBV5-1 and J usage is TRBJ1-2; D may be TRBD1 (5 bases). Germline-derived CDR1 and CDR2 are SGHRS and YFSETQ. With 7 bases removed from V and 4 bases from J, the gap between germline ends came to 14 bases. This CDR3 has 13 residues. The CDR3 region is CASGEGVGYGYTF. The DNA of the CDR3 is TGCGCCAGCGGTGAAGGGGTGGGCTATGGCTACACCTTC.

The V and J genes are TRBV2 and TRBJ2-2; 8 positions agree with TRBD1. From germline, CDR1 is SNHLY and CDR2 FYNNEI. With 2 bases clipped from V and 5 bases from J, the junction kept 13 bases outside the gene matches. The CDR3 consists of 18 residues. CDR3 region: CASSEYGGSRGLTGELFF. The CDR3 nucleotides read TGTGCCAGCAGTGAATACGGAGGATCCAGGGGGCTGACCGGGGAGCTGTTTTTT.

The chain links TRBV5-1 to TRBJ1-1; TRBD1 agrees at 10 bases. The CDR3 covers 16 residues. Germline lookup yields CDR1 SGHRS and CDR2 YFSETQ. V shed 1 base, J shed 5 bases, and the junction held 8 bases outside the gene matches. The CDR3 protein is CASSLTGQGKVTEAFF. CDR3 DNA: TGCGCCAGCAGCTTGACGGGACAGGGGAAAGTAACTGAAGCTTTCTTT.

V is TRBV9 and J is TRBJ1-3; D may be TRBD1 (6 bases). Germline CDR1 and CDR2: SGDLS and YYNGEE. There are 17 residues in the CDR3. V was pared by 1 base and J by 0 bases, with 14 bases between. CDR3 residues: CASSVSDRFYSGNTIYF. CDR3 nucleotides: TGTGCCAGCAGCGTAAGTGACAGGTTCTACTCTGGAAACACCATATATTTT.

This chain joins TRBV7-9 and TRBJ1-2, with D tentatively TRBD1 (6 bases). The CDR3 contains 15 residues. CDR1 and CDR2 from the germline V gene are SEHNR and FQNEAQ (reference sequence). The ends were cut back, 5 bases at V and 0 bases at J, with 13 bases in the middle. CDR3 region: CASSIQGQPNYGYTF. In nucleotides, the CDR3 is TGTGCCAGCAGCATTCAGGGGCAGCCTAACTATGGCTACACCTTC.

The CDR3 sequence is CASSGQGWNTGELFF. DNA for the CDR3: TGTGCCAGCAGTGGACAGGGATGGAACACCGGGGAGCTGTTTTTT. V gene TRBV2 combines with J gene TRBJ2-2; 7 bases fit TRBD1. Unmatched junction bases numbered 3, after V lost 4 bases and J lost 1 base. CDR1 SNHLY and CDR2 FYNNEI come from the germline V gene. The CDR3 loop spans 15 amino acids.

The V and J genes are TRBV5-1 and TRBJ2-6; D perhaps matches TRBD1 (5 bases). Trimming left V 6 bases short and J 0 bases short, with 10 bases between. Germline CDR1 reads SGHRS; CDR2 reads YFSETQ. The CDR3 consists of 15 residues. The CDR3 coding sequence is TGCGCCAGCATACAGGTACCCTCTGGGGCCAACGTCCTGACTTTC. It encodes CASIQVPSGANVLTF.

This clone was found once. J is TRBJ1-2 and V is TRBV27; D gene uncertain. V dropped 0 bases and J dropped 8 bases, with 10 bases sitting between them. This CDR3 spans 13 amino acids. Germline V lookup: CDR1 MNHEY, CDR2 SMNVEV (reference sequence). The DNA for the CDR3 is TGTGCCAGCAGTTTATCCTCCAGGAACGGCTACACCTTC. Amino acid sequence: CASSLSSRNGYTF.

V usage is TRBV4-1 and J usage is TRBJ2-3; 9 positions match TRBD2. After removal of 0 bases from V and 3 bases from J, the junction contained 10 bases not matched to a gene. The CDR3 has 18 amino acids. The germline V gene encodes CDR1 MGHRA and CDR2 YSYEKL. The CDR3: CASSQELAGVRGTDTQYF. The CDR3 DNA is TGCGCCAGCAGCCAAGAGTTAGCGGGGGTCCGCGGAACAGATACGCAGTATTTT.

This chain uses TRBV6-5 with TRBJ1-2; TRBD1 might be the D (6 bases). CDR3 length equals 13 residues. Trimming removed 0 bases from V and 7 bases from J, with 9 bases in between. Germline CDR1 reads MNHEY; CDR2 reads SVGAGI. The chain's CDR3 is CASSYSGGAGYTF. The DNA of the CDR3 is TGTGCCAGCAGTTACTCGGGGGGGGCTGGCTACACCTTC.

V and J are TRBV5-4 and TRBJ1-6; TRBD1 matches at 8 bases. V dropped 0 bases and J dropped 13; count of bases not matched to a gene: 3. The CDR3 runs to 13 residues. Germline V lookup: CDR1 SGHNT, CDR2 YYREEE (reference sequence). The CDR3 here is CASSLGQGSPLHF. CDR3 nucleotides: TGTGCCAGCAGCTTGGGACAGGGGTCGCCCCTCCACTTT.

The chain has TRBV27 and TRBJ1-4; no firm D call. CDR1 and CDR2 from the germline V gene are MNHEY and SMNVEV (reference sequence). The V gene lost 6 bases and the J gene lost 8 bases, with 13 bases spanning the gap. The CDR3 spans 13 residues. In nucleotides, the CDR3 is TGTGCCAGCAGCCCCATCCCGGGAGAAAAACTGTTTTTT. Its protein product is CASSPIPGEKLFF.

This sequence joins TRBV29-1 and TRBJ1-2; D gene unclear. This CDR3 has 12 residues. Germline V gene sequence: CDR1 SQVTM, CDR2 ANQGSEA. V lost 1 base to trimming and J lost 4 bases, with 7 bases between them. CDR3 nucleotide sequence: TGCAGCGTTGAAGGCGGCTTCTATGGCTACACCTTC. This sequence encodes CSVEGGFYGYTF.

This sequence joins TRBV27 and TRBJ1-1; 7 nucleotides agree with TRBD1. The trim removed 6 bases at V and 2 bases at J, leaving 3 bases unmatched. The CDR3 runs 13 residues. Per the germline V gene, CDR1 is MNHEY and CDR2 is SMNVEV (reference sequence). Here the CDR3 DNA reads TGTGCCAGCAGCTGGGACAGCAACACTGAAGCTTTCTTT. This gives the protein CASSWDSNTEAFF.

The chain employs TRBV6-1 and TRBJ1-5; D gene uncertain. Between the trimmed V and J ends, which lost 5 bases and 9 bases, there was a span of 11 bases. The CDR3 spans 12 residues. Germline CDR1 reads MNHNS; CDR2 reads SASEGT. This chain's CDR3 is CASSPYGGPQHF. Written as DNA, the CDR3 is TGTGCCAGCAGTCCCTATGGCGGGCCCCAGCATTTT.

The chain links TRBV5-4 to TRBJ1-2, with D maybe TRBD1 (5 bases). This CDR3 region has 14 residues. The V gene lost 3 bases and the J gene lost 8 bases, with 17 bases spanning the gap. Per the germline V gene, CDR1 is SGHNT and CDR2 is YYREEE (reference sequence). CDR3 nucleotides: TGTGCCAGCAGCTCGCTCCAGGGTCGTCGAGGCTACACCTTC. The encoded protein is CASSSLQGRRGYTF.

The chain joins TRBV21-1 to TRBJ1-2; TRBD1 was called by the table and not checked on the DNA. TRBV21-1 is classified as a pseudogene. The CDR3 consists of 15 residues. In DNA, the CDR3 is TGTGCCAGCAGCACCCGGGACAAAACTAACTATGGCTACACCTTC. It translates to CASSTRDKTNYGYTF.

The chain has TRBV5-6 and TRBJ2-5; 7 nucleotides line up with TRBD1. This CDR3 region has 14 residues. With 4 bases clipped from V and 0 bases from J, the junction kept 3 bases outside the gene matches. Germline CDR1 and CDR2: SGHDT and YYEEEE. The CDR3 nucleotides are TGTGCCAGCAGCCCGACAGGGTACCAAGAGACCCAGTACTTC. It specifies CASSPTGYQETQYF.

A few counts support this clone. The DNA for the CDR3 is TGTGCCAGCAGCTTAGTTCCGCGGGGGGCCAATGAGCAGTTCTTC. Its protein is CASSLVPRGANEQFF. The chain employs TRBV11-2 and TRBJ2-1, with TRBD2 matching over 8 bases. After removal of 1 base from V and 6 bases from J, the junction contained 5 bases not matched to a gene. Per germline, CDR1 SGHAT and CDR2 FQNNGV. This CDR3 spans 15 amino acids.

The chain couples TRBV6-1 to TRBJ1-3, with TRBD1 as a possible D gene (5 bases). Germline assignment: CDR1 MNHNS and CDR2 SASEGT. The CDR3 sequence is 15 residues long. V was clipped by 5 bases and J by 3 bases, with 14 bases between them. The CDR3: CASSRQGFGGNTIYF. The CDR3 nucleotides read TGTGCCAGCAGTCGCCAGGGATTCGGTGGAAACACCATATATTTT.